This TCR beta chain was sequenced for a study of shared clonotypes between healthy human individuals. Data came from immunoSEQ multiplex PCR; TCRdb stores just in-frame clones and leaves some out. The sample lists more than 2,000,000 clones, 80% to 95% occurring once. CDR1 is SGHKS and CDR2 is YYEKEE in the germline V gene (reference sequence). Trimming removed 6 bases at V and 0 bases at J, with 14 bases between. This CDR3 is 15 amino acids long. Donors included only healthy HIV-negative adults lacking recent acute infections or vaccinations. A split of CD4+ cells into CD45RA+ naive and CD45RA-negative memory subsets was performed.

Source material: naive CD4+ T cells from PBMCs. Subset denoted: CD45RA+ positively selected. V and J are TRBV5-5 and TRBJ2-3; D call uncertain. The receptor's source is a man younger than 30 in good health. Some clones in this sample may be carry-over from other donors' samples. CDR3 residues: CASIGRPSSTDTQYF. CDR3 nucleotide sequence: TGTGCCAGCATTGGTAGACCCTCTAGCACAGATACGCAGTATTTT. The full variable domain, rest sourced from reference TRBV5-5 and TRBJ2-3, is DAGVTQSPTHLIKTRGQQVTLRCSPISGHKSVSWYQQVLGQGPQFIFQYYEKEERGRGNFPDRFSARQFPNYSSELNVNALLLGDSALYLCASIGRPSSTDTQYFGPGTRLTVL.